This T cell receptor (beta chain) was recovered during a study of cytomegalovirus exposure and HLA in healthy donors. Overall study context: The use of the same platform for the 100 to 150 validation repertoires and the 600 to 700 first-cohort repertoires was reported by a later analysis.

The data were produced by immunoSEQ multiplex PCR, yet TCRdb's version contains in-frame clones alone and is incomplete. The repertoire holds over 200,000 clones, around 88% seen once, with 2.5% to 3.5% in the top ten. This clone has only a few counts. Its matching antigen is unknown. The length of the CDR3 is 11 residues. CDR1 is DFQATT and CDR2 is SNEGSKA in the germline V gene (reference sequence). V lost 4 bases and J lost 9, with 10 bases in between. A roughly 120-subject validation cohort, separate from the roughly 680-subject first cohort, supplied the donors. Findings and caveats of the study: A list of approximately 150 TCR beta chains associated with cytomegalovirus was given.

This clonotype originated in a woman aged 18-29 years in good health and CMV-seronegative. The sequenced sample consisted of PBMCs. The chain uses TRBV20-1 and TRBJ2-1; no reliable D call. The CDR3, as DNA: TGCAGTGCTACCCCTAGAACTGAGCAGTTCTTC. This translates into CSATPRTEQFF.